Shown below are 29 T cell receptor beta chains from a single sample sequenced in a study of CD8+ T cells in alopecia areata. Researchers sorted pooled cutaneous lymph node cells on the basis of CD4, CD8alpha, NKG2D, NKG2ACE and other markers. cDNA serving as the sequencing template came from extracted, reverse transcribed RNA. Sequenced by immunoSEQ multiplex PCR; TCRdb stores in-frame clones only, minus some. The sample offers around 18,000 clones and no singletons, the top ten holding about 32%. Sample: CD8+ T cells sorted from a lymph node. The receptors come from a C3H/HeJ mouse with alopecia areata. For the strain, the MHC haplotype given is H2-k.

This clone has at least ten counts. The genes are named according to mouse. With the read ending 4 residues before the CDR3 end, the germline J gene is used to fill in that end. This chain links TRBV13-1 with TRBJ2-7; a weak D match, TRBD1 (6 bases). The germline gives CDR1 NSHNY, CDR2 SYGAGN. V was shortened by 2 bases and J by 2 bases, with 8 bases between the two germline ends. The CDR3 is 13 amino acids. CDR3 DNA (partial): TGTGCCAGCAGTGAGGGGACAACCTAT. Translation gives CASSEGTTY. The whole CDR3 region reads CASSEGTTYEQYF.

For this clone: Gene names are the mouse ones. The read halts 4 residues ahead of the CDR3 end, with the missing end drawn from the germline J gene. The J gene is TRBJ1-2, the V gene TRBV1; possible D gene TRBD1, 5 bases. CDR1 and CDR2 from the germline V gene are NSQYPW and LRSPGD (reference sequence). The CDR3 is 13 residues long. The CDR3 DNA, read in part, is TGCACCTGCAGTGCAGACAGGGTGACC. Amino acids: CTCSADRVT. The CDR3 as a whole reads CTCSADRVTDYTF. Filled out from reference TRBV1 and TRBJ1-2, the complete variable domain reads VTLLEQNPRWRLVPRGQAVNLRCILKNSQYPWMSWYQQDLQKQLQWLFTLRSPGDKEVKSLPGADYLATRVTDTELRLQVANMSQGRTLYCTCSADRVTDYTFGSGTRLLVI.

Ten or more counts support this clone. The listed genes are named as in mouse. The read ends 4 residues early relative to the CDR3; the germline J gene fills the gap. This sequence joins TRBV13-3 and TRBJ2-7; 10 nucleotides match TRBD2. Looked up from germline, CDR1 is NNHDY and CDR2 is SYVADS. CDR3 length: 14 residues. The trim removed 2 bases at V and 3 bases at J, leaving 2 bases unmatched. Partial CDR3 DNA: TGTGCCAGCAGTGAAGGACTGGGGGTCTAT. It is translated as CASSEGLGVY. The CDR3 in full is CASSEGLGVYEQYF.

This clone was counted a few times. Genes here carry mouse names. The read ends 4 residues shy of where the CDR3 ends; the end is completed using the germline J gene. The chain uses TRBV19 and TRBJ2-1; TRBD2 agrees at 14 bases. CDR1 and CDR2 from the germline V gene are FNHDT and SITEND (reference sequence). Trimming removed 4 bases from V and 3 bases from J; junction bases left unmatched: 3. The CDR3 sequence is 16 residues long. CDR3 sequence reads: CASSGGLGGPYAEQFF. Incomplete CDR3 DNA: TGTGCCAGCAGTGGGGGACTGGGGGGGCCCTATGCT.

This clone was detected many times. Mouse gene names apply. The read ends 4 residues early relative to the CDR3; the germline J gene fills the gap. The chain recombines TRBV1 with TRBJ1-2; D is perhaps TRBD1 (5 bases). CDR3 length equals 14 residues. Trimming stripped 0 bases from V and 3 bases from J, with 8 bases between. Germline V gives CDR1 NSQYPW, CDR2 LRSPGD (reference sequence). The sequenced part of the CDR3 DNA is TGCACCTGCAGTGCAGACAGGGAGGACTCC. Translation gives CTCSADREDS. The full CDR3 reads CTCSADREDSDYTF.

As for this clone: Mouse gene names apply. Read data end 4 residues before the CDR3 end; the end is taken from the germline J gene. The V call is TRBV16, the J call TRBJ2-1; 12 bases fit TRBD1. The junction had 5 bases not matched to a gene; V was cut back by 4 bases and J by 1 base. This CDR3 is built from 17 residues. Germline V lookup: CDR1 SGHSA, CDR2 FRNQAP. The part of the CDR3 DNA that was read is TGTGCAAGCAGCTCAGGGACAGGGGGCGGGAACTATGCT. It specifies CASSSGTGGGNYA. The CDR3 reads in full as CASSSGTGGGNYAEQFF.

This clone appeared a few times. The gene symbols are mouse symbols. The sequenced fragment ends 4 residues before the CDR3 boundary, so the rest is inferred from the germline J gene. The chain couples TRBV13-3 to TRBJ2-3; 8 bases line up with TRBD2. With 1 base clipped from V and 3 bases from J, the junction kept 4 bases outside the gene matches. This CDR3 is built from 15 residues. Germline assignment: CDR1 NNHDY and CDR2 SYVADS. The CDR3 DNA, read in part, is TGTGCCAGCAGTGATCCTGGGGGGAGGGCAGAA. Protein sequence: CASSDPGGRAE. Given in full, the CDR3 is CASSDPGGRAETLYF.

As concerns this clone: Genes and germline come from the mouse. The sequenced fragment ends 4 residues before the CDR3 boundary, so the rest is inferred from the germline J gene. Other nucleotide sequences from this sample produce the same CDR3. This chain joins TRBV1 and TRBJ2-2; 9 bases are a match to TRBD1. CDR3 length: 16 amino acids. The junction had 2 bases not matched to a gene; V was cut back by 3 bases and J by 0 bases. CDR1 NSQYPW and CDR2 LRSPGD come from the germline V gene (reference sequence). The CDR3 sequence: CTCSAGTGSNTGQLYF. Partial CDR3 DNA: TGCACCTGCAGTGCCGGGACAGGGTCAAACACCGGG.

This clone was counted many times. Gene names are mouse gene names. The read ends 4 residues early relative to the CDR3; the germline J gene fills the gap. The chain carries TRBV1 and TRBJ2-7; perhaps TRBD1 as D (6 bases). This CDR3 spans 13 amino acids. In germline, CDR1 is NSQYPW, CDR2 LRSPGD (reference sequence). The part of the CDR3 DNA that was read is TGCACCTGCAGTGCAGATTCAGGGGAT. Translating it yields CTCSADSGD. The complete CDR3 sequence is CTCSADSGDEQYF.

This clone has at least ten counts. The genes and germline here are from mouse. The read finishes 4 residues shy of the CDR3 end, and the germline J gene is used to complete it. This sequence joins TRBV13-3 and TRBJ2-1; a weak D match, TRBD2 (6 bases). V shed 6 bases and J shed 4 bases, with 8 bases lying between them. Per germline, CDR1 NNHDY and CDR2 SYVADS. CDR3 size: 12 residues. CDR3: CASTTGYAEQFF. The CDR3 DNA, read in part, is TGTGCCAGCACTACTGGGTATGCT.

This clone was counted ten times or more. The protein listed by TCRdb differs at residue 12 from the translated DNA, so the DNA translation is shown. Germline and genes: mouse. The CDR3 end falls 3 residues outside the read, so it is completed with the germline J gene. The chain combines TRBV13-3 with TRBJ1-3; possible D gene TRBD1, 5 bases. The CDR3 has 15 residues. V lost 4 bases and J 0 bases, leaving 11 bases between the germline ends. Germline CDR1 NNHDY, CDR2 SYVADS. CDR3 DNA (partial): TGTGCCAGCAGTCCGCAGGGCAATTCTGGAAATACG. Translating it yields CASSPQGNSGNT. The entire CDR3 sequence reads CASSPQGNSGNTLYF.

Points on this clone: The genes are named according to mouse. The CDR3 end lies 4 residues beyond the end of the read and is filled in from the germline J gene. The chain links TRBV16 to TRBJ1-1; 10 nucleotides agree with TRBD1. Trimming took 4 bases from V and 3 from J; bases not matched to a gene: 5. Germline V gene sequence: CDR1 SGHSA, CDR2 FRNQAP. The CDR3 covers 15 residues. CDR3 amino acids: CASSSPGTGDTEVFF. The covered CDR3 bases are TGTGCAAGCAGCTCCCCCGGGACAGGGGACACA.

This clone was counted ten times or more. Gene names refer to mouse genes. The observed sequence ends 4 residues before the CDR3 terminus, with the missing tail filled in from the germline J gene. The chain recombines TRBV13-3 with TRBJ2-3, with 8 bases lining up with TRBD1. The CDR3 covers 17 residues. V was clipped by 0 bases and J by 3 bases; unmatched bases: 9. Per germline, CDR1 NNHDY and CDR2 SYVADS. This chain's CDR3 is CASSDAEDREGAETLYF. The sequenced part of the CDR3 DNA is TGTGCCAGCAGTGATGCAGAGGACAGGGAGGGGGCAGAA.

This clone was counted at least ten times. Germline and genes here are mouse. With the read ending 4 residues before the CDR3 end, the germline J gene is used to fill in that end. The rearrangement links TRBV13-3 to TRBJ2-1, with a possible D match to TRBD1 (6 bases). Germline assignment: CDR1 NNHDY and CDR2 SYVADS. The CDR3 is 15 residues long. Trimming took 2 bases from V and 1 from J, leaving 10 bases between them. The CDR3 bases that were read are TGTGCCAGCAGTGAGAGAGGACAGAACTATGCT. Residues: CASSERGQNYA. The full CDR3 protein reads CASSERGQNYAEQFF.

This clone was seen only a few times. Mouse names are used for the genes. The DNA ends 4 residues before the CDR3 does, and the rest of the CDR3 is filled in from the germline J gene. The rearrangement joins TRBV19 to TRBJ1-1; a weak D match, TRBD1 (5 bases). The CDR3 sequence is 12 residues long. Germline CDR1 is FNHDT and CDR2 is SITEND (reference sequence). The CDR3 sequence: CASSIGQGEVFF. Incomplete CDR3 DNA: TGTGCCAGCAGTATAGGTCAGGGA.

This clone was observed many times. Gene names are the mouse ones. The read halts 4 residues ahead of the CDR3 end, with the missing end drawn from the germline J gene. The chain uses TRBV31 and TRBJ2-5; D is undetermined. V gave up 1 base and J gave up 0 bases, with 11 bases separating them. The CDR3 is made up of 15 amino acids. In germline, CDR1 is GKSSPN, CDR2 SITVG. CDR3 bases read: TGTGCCTGGAGTCCTACACAGCGTAACCAAGAC. This sequence encodes CAWSPTQRNQD. The full CDR3 protein is CAWSPTQRNQDTQYF.

As concerns this clone: Here the gene names and germline are mouse. Sequencing ends 4 residues short of the CDR3 end; the germline J gene provides the rest. The chain couples TRBV3 to TRBJ2-5, with TRBD2 identical over 7 bases. This CDR3 contains 14 residues. V shed 4 bases and J 2 bases; nucleotides not matched to a gene: 3. The germline V gene encodes CDR1 SNHLY and CDR2 FYNGKV (reference sequence). The CDR3 DNA, read in part, is TGTGCCAGCAGCTCGACTGGGACCCAAGAC. Translated: CASSSTGTQD. The entire CDR3 reads CASSSTGTQDTQYF.

Of note for this clone: Each gene name is a mouse one. The CDR3 extends 4 residues past the end of the read, so its final part is completed from the germline J gene. The rearrangement joins TRBV13-2 to TRBJ1-2; D uncertain. V was pared by 1 base and J by 3 bases, with 7 bases between. The CDR3 is made up of 13 amino acids. The V gene's germline CDR1 is NNHNN and CDR2 SYGAGS (reference sequence). CDR3 sequence: CASGDYKYSDYTF. CDR3 bases read: TGTGCCAGCGGTGATTACAAATACTCC.

Comments on this clone: Mouse gene names and germline throughout. The read terminates 4 residues before the CDR3 end, so the remaining end is supplied by the germline J gene. The genes are TRBV1 and TRBJ2-5, with 10 bases fitting TRBD1. V gave up 1 base and J gave up 2 bases; unmatched junction bases: 3. The CDR3 runs to 16 residues. Germline V lookup: CDR1 NSQYPW, CDR2 LRSPGD (reference sequence). The CDR3 sequence: CTCSAGRDRGQDTQYF. The sequenced CDR3 bases are TGCACCTGCAGTGCAGGCCGGGACAGGGGCCAAGAC.

Comments on this clone: At residue 12, the TCRdb protein departs from the DNA translation, so the protein shown here was derived from the DNA itself. Gene names follow the mouse nomenclature. The read falls 3 residues short of the CDR3 end, and the missing part is taken from the germline J gene. V usage is TRBV1 and J usage is TRBJ1-3; weak D call: TRBD1 (6 bases). The CDR3 spans 15 residues. V was shortened by 1 base and J by 3 bases, with 10 bases between the two germline ends. The V gene's germline CDR1 is NSQYPW and CDR2 LRSPGD (reference sequence). CDR3 DNA (partial): TGCACCTGCAGTGCAGCCAGGGGAGGTGGAAATACG. This encodes CTCSAARGGGNT. The whole CDR3 is CTCSAARGGGNTLYF. Full variable domain (rest looked up from reference TRBV1 and TRBJ1-3): VTLLEQNPRWRLVPRGQAVNLRCILKNSQYPWMSWYQQDLQKQLQWLFTLRSPGDKEVKSLPGADYLATRVTDTELRLQVANMSQGRTLYCTCSAARGGGNTLYFGEGSRLIVV.

This clone has at least ten counts. At residue 12, TCRdb's protein disagrees with the DNA translation; the protein shown here derives from the DNA. The gene names given are mouse names. From the germline J gene comes the end of the CDR3, since the read stops 3 residues before it. J is TRBJ1-3 and V is TRBV13-3; 8 bases are a match to TRBD1. There are 15 residues in the CDR3. Germline V gives CDR1 NNHDY, CDR2 SYVADS. With V trimmed by 4 bases and J by 0 bases, 3 bases remained unmatched. CDR3 bases read: TGTGCCAGCAGTCGACAGGGGTATTCTGGAAATACG. This translates into CASSRQGYSGNT. The whole CDR3 reads CASSRQGYSGNTLYF.

This clone was counted ten times or more. Mouse names are used for the genes. Sequencing ends 4 residues short of the CDR3 end; the germline J gene provides the rest. This chain connects TRBV31 to TRBJ2-3; 7 bases line up with TRBD1. V lost 1 base and J lost 0; bases outside the gene matches: 4. This CDR3 contains 15 residues. Germline V CDR1 and CDR2: GKSSPN, SITVG. The CDR3: CAWSPGQSSAETLYF. CDR3 bases read: TGTGCCTGGAGTCCGGGACAGTCTAGTGCAGAA.

This clone has more than one count but fewer than ten. Genes and germline come from the mouse. CDR3: CTCSSGTGYAEQFF. CDR3 DNA (partial): TGCACCTGCAGTTCCGGGACAGGGTATGCT. The chain uses TRBV1 and TRBJ2-1; TRBD1 agrees at 9 bases. The read ends 4 residues early relative to the CDR3; the germline J gene fills the gap. This CDR3 has 14 amino acids. After removal of 5 bases from V and 4 bases from J, the junction contained 3 bases not matched to a gene. The germline CDR1 and CDR2 sequences are NSQYPW and LRSPGD (reference sequence).

There are many counts of this clone. Germline and genes: mouse. The observed sequence ends 4 residues before the CDR3 terminus, with the missing tail filled in from the germline J gene. This chain uses TRBV1 with TRBJ2-1; 8 bases agree with TRBD2. This CDR3 is built from 14 residues. The ends lost 0 bases at V and 6 bases at J; junction bases unmatched: 1. The germline CDR1 and CDR2 sequences are NSQYPW and LRSPGD (reference sequence). CDR3 DNA, as far as it was read: TGCACCTGCAGTGCAGACTGGGGGGTTGCT. It yields the protein CTCSADWGVA. The whole CDR3 protein reads CTCSADWGVAEQFF.

Worth noting for this clone: Each gene name is a mouse one. The CDR3 end is not reached by the read, which stops 4 residues before it; the germline J gene fills it in. The V call is TRBV19, the J call TRBJ2-7; 9 bases match TRBD2. This CDR3 is 14 amino acids long. CDR1 FNHDT and CDR2 SITEND come from the germline V gene (reference sequence). Trimming removed 4 bases from V and 1 base from J; junction bases left unmatched: 3. CDR3 bases read: TGTGCCAGCAGTTCAGACTGGGGGTCCTAT. Amino acid sequence: CASSSDWGSY. The entire CDR3 protein is CASSSDWGSYEQYF.

This clone occurred a few times. Mouse gene names and germline throughout. The read ends 4 residues shy of where the CDR3 ends; the end is completed using the germline J gene. The gene calls are TRBV16 and TRBJ2-7; possibly TRBD1 for D (6 bases). Germline CDR1 SGHSA, CDR2 FRNQAP. This CDR3 contains 14 residues. CDR3 region: CASSLDLAGDEQYF. The CDR3 bases that were read are TGTGCAAGCAGCTTAGATCTAGCAGGGGAT.

In this sample, this clone turned up a few times. Gene names and germline refer to mouse. The CDR3 goes on 4 residues after the read ends, and that part is filled in from the germline J gene. The rearrangement joins TRBV13-2 to TRBJ1-1; D may be TRBD1 (5 bases). This CDR3 comprises 15 residues. The germline CDR1 and CDR2 sequences are NNHNN and SYGAGS (reference sequence). Trimming took off 0 bases at V and 3 bases at J, with 12 bases between the two ends. The CDR3 bases that were read are TGTGCCAGCGGTGATGCAGGCAGGGAGGACACA. It translates to CASGDAGREDT. The full CDR3 sequence reads CASGDAGREDTEVFF.

This clone was counted a few times. Gene labels here are mouse ones. The read falls 4 residues short of the CDR3 end, and the missing part is taken from the germline J gene. The chain joins TRBV5 to TRBJ2-2; TRBD1 aligns across 7 bases. The length of the CDR3 is 15 residues. After removal of 4 bases from V and 0 bases from J, the junction contained 2 bases not matched to a gene. Germline V lookup: CDR1 LGHNA, CDR2 YNLKQL (reference sequence). This chain's CDR3 is CASSPGQANTGQLYF. The CDR3 bases that were read are TGTGCCAGCAGCCCCGGACAGGCAAACACCGGG.

This clone has ten or more counts. Genes here carry mouse names. The read ends 4 residues before the CDR3 terminus; that terminus is restored from the germline J gene. The chain joins TRBV1 to TRBJ2-1, with D maybe TRBD2 (6 bases). The CDR3 spans 14 residues. CDR1 and CDR2 from the germline V gene are NSQYPW and LRSPGD (reference sequence). Trimming pared 1 base from V and 5 bases from J, leaving 9 bases between. The sequenced CDR3 bases are TGCACCTGCAGTGCAGGTCCTGGGGATGCT. It specifies CTCSAGPGDA. The entire CDR3 sequence reads CTCSAGPGDAEQFF.